A selection of T cell receptor beta chains follows, all from one sample in a study of blood T cells in healthy people across ages. TCRdb called the 5' RACE reads again in MiXCR, with one record for every CDR3 protein. The repertoire has some 370,000 distinct CDR3 sequences, about 52% of them found once; the top ten carry over 40%. The sequenced material came from blood. The receptors derive from a man in his 60s in good health. Each CDR3 is given with its conserved first and last residue. The order of the fields is J gene, clone size, V gene, D gene, CDR3 length, CDR3 protein, CDR3 DNA. D genes are given only for firm matches. Where a row states a size, it is once, few, many or the class of an expanded clone; other rows omit it.

>TRBJ1-1|few|TRBV7-2|TRBD1|14
CASSFRNRGTEAFF
TGTGCCAGCAGCTTTAGGAACAGGGGCACTGAAGCTTTCTTT
>TRBJ2-7|-|TRBV29-1|TRBD2|13
CSVQGTGRNEQYF
TGCAGCGTTCAGGGAACCGGGAGGAACGAGCAGTACTTC
>TRBJ2-6|few|TRBV2|-|17
CASSERVPSSGANVLTF
TGTGCCAGCAGTGAGCGGGTCCCGAGCTCTGGGGCCAACGTCCTGACTTTC
>TRBJ2-7|many|TRBV7-8|TRBD2|21
CASSLRPPGLAGVRGPYEQYF
TGTGCCAGCAGCTTAAGGCCCCCGGGACTAGCGGGAGTTAGGGGCCCCTACGAGCAGTACTTC
>TRBJ2-1|-|TRBV20-1|TRBD2|20
CSARQTGLAGSPGLYNEQFF
TGCAGTGCTAGACAAACAGGACTAGCGGGGTCCCCGGGGCTGTACAATGAGCAGTTCTTC
>TRBJ2-1|-|TRBV20-1|TRBD1|16
CSARDPTGARRNEQFF
TGCAGTGCTAGAGACCCGACAGGGGCCCGCCGCAATGAGCAGTTCTTC
>TRBJ2-1|-|TRBV28|TRBD1|13
CASSPGTAIEQFF
TGTGCCAGCAGTCCAGGGACAGCTATAGAGCAGTTCTTC
>TRBJ2-1|few|TRBV7-2|TRBD2|14
CASSAAAGVNEQFF
TGTGCCAGCAGCGCAGCAGCGGGAGTCAATGAGCAGTTCTTC
>TRBJ1-1|-|TRBV12-3/TRBV12-4|-|14
CASSQQGENTEAFF
TGTGCCAGCAGTCAACAGGGAGAAAACACTGAAGCTTTCTTT
>TRBJ1-1|-|TRBV6-6|TRBD1|14
CASSTGGGRPEAFF
TGTGCCAGCAGCACAGGGGGCGGTAGGCCTGAAGCTTTCTTT
>TRBJ2-7|many|TRBV20-1|-|14
CSARDPKQGREQYF
TGCAGTGCTAGAGATCCGAAACAGGGGAGGGAGCAGTACTTC